One sample yielded the 20 T cell receptor beta chains listed below, sequenced in a study of CD8 T cells in Susac syndrome (dated by TCRdb to about 2019). The library came from the immunoSEQ multiplex PCR assay. RNA was extracted using the RNeasy kit, and about 0.45 to 1 microgram was reverse transcribed with random hexamers. In TCRdb, the public reads were trimmed at Q25 with fastp and aligned with MiXCR, with productive beta chains retained. Every CDR3 protein is listed once, alongside the most common genes and DNA of its rows. The sample includes about 290,000 distinct CDR3 sequences, with about nine tenths observed a single time. The ten largest clones capture approximately 0.18% of the sample. Sample: CD8+ T cells from PBMCs. These receptors were collected from a human donor with multiple sclerosis.

The chain combines TRBV20-1 with TRBJ2-1; 14 nucleotides match TRBD2. CDR1 is DFQATT and CDR2 is SNEGSKA in the germline V gene (reference sequence). The V segment lost 6 bases and the J segment 4 bases; nucleotides outside the gene matches: 14. The length of the CDR3 is 18 residues. The CDR3: CSARTGTSGGKMYNEQFF. The CDR3 DNA is TGCAGTGCGCGTACCGGGACTAGCGGGGGCAAAATGTACAATGAGCAGTTCTTC.

The chain recombines TRBV20-1 with TRBJ2-7; D is possibly TRBD1 or TRBD2 (5 bases each). V gave up 2 bases and J gave up 2 bases, with 19 bases separating them. Germline CDR1 and CDR2: DFQATT and SNEGSKA (reference sequence). This CDR3 is built from 16 residues. The CDR3, as DNA: TGCAGTGCTAGATTCCACCGGGACCAACCAACCTACGAGCAGTACTTC. Encoded protein: CSARFHRDQPTYEQYF.

The V gene is TRBV6-2 or TRBV6-3, the J gene TRBJ1-2; D remains ambiguous. The CDR3 runs to 13 residues. The V gene lost 4 bases and the J gene lost 2 bases, with 8 bases spanning the gap. Germline V gene sequence: CDR1 MNHEY, CDR2 SVGEGT. The CDR3 is CASSLTRNYGYTF. CDR3 sequence (DNA): TGTGCCAGCAGTTTAACCAGGAACTATGGCTACACCTTC.

The chain has TRBV12-3 or TRBV12-4 and TRBJ2-5; unclear D gene. The CDR3 contains 13 residues. Trimming shortened V by 2 bases and J by 5 bases, and 9 bases separated the two germline ends. This CDR3 reads CASSLNSWETQYF. The CDR3 DNA reads TGTGCCAGCAGTTTAAACTCATGGGAGACCCAGTACTTC.

The J gene is TRBJ2-1, the V gene TRBV14; 13 bases are shared with TRBD2. The CDR3 spans 15 residues. The V segment lost 1 base and the J segment 15 bases; nucleotides outside the gene matches: 9. Germline V gene sequence: CDR1 SGHDN, CDR2 FVKESK. CDR3 sequence: CASSQGPTSGGVPFF. Here the CDR3 DNA reads TGTGCCAGCAGCCAAGGCCCCACTAGCGGGGGGGTCCCGTTCTTC.

The chain uses TRBV6-5 and TRBJ1-2; no reliable D call. CDR1 MNHEY and CDR2 SVGAGI come from the germline V gene. The germline V and J ends were trimmed by 0 bases and 6 bases, with 8 bases remaining between them. This CDR3 has 13 amino acids. This CDR3 is CASSYSPPDGYTF. CDR3 DNA sequence: TGTGCCAGCAGTTACTCGCCACCAGATGGCTACACCTTC.

The chain joins TRBV19 to TRBJ1-1; maybe TRBD1 (5 bases). The length of the CDR3 is 15 residues. V lost 3 bases and J 3 bases, leaving 14 bases between the germline ends. Germline V gene sequence: CDR1 LNHDA, CDR2 SQIVND (reference sequence). CDR3 coding DNA: TGTGCCAGTAGTATTGGTGGCCAGGGATACACTGAAGCTTTCTTT. It codes for CASSIGGQGYTEAFF.

The chain links TRBV4-1 to TRBJ2-3; D may match TRBD1 or TRBD2 (5 bases each). Trimming pared 1 base from V and 5 bases from J, leaving 10 bases between. The V gene's germline CDR1 is MGHRA and CDR2 YSYEKL. CDR3 length equals 14 residues. The CDR3 loop reads CASSQGGSGDTQYF. In DNA form, the CDR3 reads TGCGCCAGCAGCCAAGGGGGGTCAGGAGATACGCAGTATTTT.

The chain links TRBV6-2 or TRBV6-3 to TRBJ1-2; a possible D gene is TRBD1 (6 bases). V lost 8 bases and J lost 8, with 12 bases in between. Germline V lookup: CDR1 MNHEY, CDR2 SVGEGT. CDR3 length equals 11 residues. The CDR3, as DNA: TGTGCCAGCCTTACAGGGTTCGGCTACACCTTC. It yields the protein CASLTGFGYTF.

This chain connects TRBV25-1 to TRBJ2-1, with a weak D call TRBD2 (6 bases). With 7 bases removed from V and 9 bases from J, the gap between germline ends came to 10 bases. CDR1 and CDR2 (germline): MGHDK, SYGVNS. This CDR3 is 11 amino acids long. CDR3 coding DNA: TGTGCCAGCAATTCCGGGGGTGAGCAGTTCTTC. Residues: CASNSGGEQFF.

The gene calls are TRBV20-1 and TRBJ2-2; 7 bases agree with TRBD2. This CDR3 contains 16 residues. CDR1 and CDR2 (germline): DFQATT, SNEGSKA (reference sequence). Trimming cost V 1 base and J 4 bases; bases outside gene matches: 9. The CDR3 spells CSARVWAREGTGELFF. The DNA for the CDR3 is TGCAGTGCTAGAGTTTGGGCCAGGGAGGGCACCGGGGAGCTGTTTTTT.

The V and J genes are TRBV6-2 or TRBV6-3 and TRBJ2-3; TRBD2 matches 8 bases. The V gene's germline CDR1 is MNHEY and CDR2 SVGEGT. The ends lost 6 bases at V and 3 bases at J; junction bases unmatched: 8. This CDR3 is 15 amino acids long. The CDR3 loop is CASSPGLAETDTQYF. The CDR3 region has the DNA TGTGCCAGCAGCCCCGGACTAGCCGAGACAGATACGCAGTATTTT.

The chain links TRBV6-5 to TRBJ1-2; D remains ambiguous. Trimming removed 7 bases at V and 6 bases at J, with 3 bases between. This CDR3 comprises 9 residues. The germline gives CDR1 MNHEY, CDR2 SVGAGI. In nucleotides, the CDR3 is TGTGCCAGCAAAAATGGCTACACCTTC. Its translation is CASKNGYTF.

This chain links TRBV30 with TRBJ2-5; 11 nucleotides match TRBD1. This CDR3 has 15 amino acids. CDR1 GTSNPN and CDR2 SVGIG come from the germline V gene (reference sequence). V trimming: 3 bases; J trimming: 4 bases; junction bases outside the gene matches: 7. The CDR3 here is CAWSAGQGARETQYF. The CDR3, as DNA: TGTGCCTGGAGCGCAGGACAGGGGGCGCGAGAGACCCAGTACTTC. Variable domain in full (rest from reference TRBV30 and TRBJ2-5): SQTIHQWPATLVQPVGSPLSLECTVEGTSNPNLYWYRQAAGRGLQLLFYSVGIGQISSEVPQNLSASRPQDRQFILSSKKLLLSDSGFYLCAWSAGQGARETQYFGPGTRLLVL.

This clonotype has only a few counts. CDR3 bases: TGTGCCAGCAGTTTACGGGCAGACAATCAGCCCCAGCATTTT. Its translation is CASSLRADNQPQHF. V usage is TRBV27 and J usage is TRBJ1-5; no firm D call. The CDR3 loop spans 14 amino acids. Germline V gives CDR1 MNHEY, CDR2 SMNVEV (reference sequence). V shed 2 bases and J shed 3 bases, with 8 bases lying between them.

V gene TRBV29-1 combines with J gene TRBJ2-1; TRBD2 aligns across 9 bases. With V trimmed by 4 bases and J by 7 bases, 2 bases remained unmatched. This CDR3 has 12 amino acids. Germline CDR1 and CDR2: SQVTM and ANQGSEA. The CDR3 DNA reads TGCAGCGTTGTGGCGGGAGGGAATGAGCAGTTCTTC. This sequence encodes CSVVAGGNEQFF.

This chain links TRBV4-3 with TRBJ2-6; D perhaps matches TRBD2 (6 bases). Trimming cost V 7 bases and J 0 bases, with 16 bases left between them. Germline V gives CDR1 LGHNA, CDR2 YSLEER. CDR3 size: 17 residues. The chain's CDR3 is CASTPSAGTSGANVLTF. CDR3 nucleotides: TGCGCCAGCACCCCTTCGGCGGGGACCTCTGGGGCCAACGTCCTGACTTTC.

This clonotype was found once. The chain joins TRBV27 to TRBJ1-1; 11 nucleotides line up with TRBD1. Looked up from germline, CDR1 is MNHEY and CDR2 is SMNVEV (reference sequence). This CDR3 comprises 15 residues. V shed 5 bases and J 5 bases; nucleotides not matched to a gene: 7. CDR3 nucleotide sequence: TGTGCCAGCAGTACAGGACAGGGGGCTGATACTGAAGCTTTCTTT. This sequence encodes CASSTGQGADTEAFF.

The V and J genes are TRBV4-3 and TRBJ2-2; a weak D match, TRBD2 (6 bases). The CDR3 has 18 residues. The germline V gene encodes CDR1 LGHNA and CDR2 YSLEER. Trimming shortened V by 0 bases and J by 5 bases, and 19 bases separated the two germline ends. The CDR3 sequence is CASSQDVGGKMGTGELFF. The CDR3, as DNA: TGCGCCAGCAGCCAAGATGTCGGCGGGAAGATGGGTACCGGGGAGCTGTTTTTT.

The chain has TRBV11-2 and TRBJ1-3; D is unresolved. V shed 1 base and J shed 2 bases, with 9 bases lying between them. In germline, CDR1 is SGHAT, CDR2 FQNNGV. This CDR3 is 15 amino acids long. The CDR3 nucleotides read TGTGCCAGCAGCTTAGGGGCAGGCCCTGGAAACACCATATATTTT. The encoded protein is CASSLGAGPGNTIYF.